One and the same sample provided the 17 T cell receptor beta chains below, sequenced in a study of blood T cell repertoires in COVID-19. The repertoire was sequenced with immunoSEQ multiplex PCR; TCRdb's copy has only in-frame clones and lacks some. The repertoire consists of about 180,000 clones, with 88% occurring once and the leading ten covering about 4%. Sample: peripheral blood. The source is a woman aged 25 to 45 with acute or convalescent COVID-19.

Regarding this clone: The identical CDR3 is also encoded by other nucleotide sequences in the sample. This sequence joins TRBV9 and TRBJ2-1, with 8 bases fitting TRBD2. The CDR3 has 14 amino acids. Germline V gives CDR1 SGDLS, CDR2 YYNGEE. J gave up 4 bases and V 2 bases, and 2 bases lay outside the gene matches. CDR3 DNA: TGTGCCAGCAGCGTCGGCGGGGGGTACAATGAGCAGTTCTTC. This codes for CASSVGGGYNEQFF. Combining the CDR3 with reference TRBV9 and TRBJ2-1 gives the whole variable domain DSGVTQTPKHLITATGQRVTLRCSPRSGDLSVYWYQQSLDQGLQFLIQYYNGEERAKGNILERFSAQQFPDLHSELNLSSLELGDSALYFCASSVGGGYNEQFFGPGTRLTVL.

In DNA, the CDR3 is TGTGCCAGCAGTCCCTTGCTAGGAAGTCCAGAGTTCTTC. It specifies CASSPLLGSPEFF. V gene TRBV6-4 combines with J gene TRBJ2-1; no clear D gene. The CDR3 is made up of 13 amino acids. Looked up from germline, CDR1 is MRHNA and CDR2 is SNTAGT. The V end lost 5 bases, the J end lost 14 bases, and 19 bases lay between the germline ends.

The rearrangement uses TRBV2 and TRBJ2-5; D gene uncertain. CDR1 is SNHLY and CDR2 is FYNNEI in the germline V gene. The CDR3 loop spans 11 amino acids. V lost 8 bases to trimming and J lost 3 bases, with 7 bases between them. CDR3 sequence reads: CASSAEETQYF. Written as DNA, the CDR3 is TGTGCCAGCTCGGCGGAAGAGACCCAGTACTTC.

The chain recombines TRBV9 with TRBJ1-1; tentatively, D is TRBD1 (5 bases). Germline V lookup: CDR1 SGDLS, CDR2 YYNGEE. With 0 bases removed from V and 7 bases from J, the gap between germline ends came to 7 bases. The length of the CDR3 is 12 residues. CDR3 bases: TGTGCCAGCAGCGTAGCAGGGATTGAAGCTTTCTTT. It yields the protein CASSVAGIEAFF.

The chain couples TRBV6-5 to TRBJ2-3, with D unclear. The CDR3 spans 14 residues. V was trimmed by 6 bases and J by 6 bases, leaving 16 bases between them. The germline V gene encodes CDR1 MNHEY and CDR2 SVGAGI. The DNA of the CDR3 is TGTGCCAGCAGACTAACGGGTTCGGCGGATACGCAGTATTTT. Protein: CASRLTGSADTQYF.

V and J are TRBV6-5 and TRBJ1-5; no definite D call. The CDR3 extends over 15 amino acids. The V end was cut by 5 bases, the J end by 4 bases, with 15 bases between. Germline CDR1 MNHEY, CDR2 SVGAGI. CDR3 amino acids: CASSTGWRDNQPQHF. CDR3 DNA sequence: TGTGCCAGCAGTACCGGTTGGAGGGATAATCAGCCCCAGCATTTT.

This clone came up once. CDR3 loop: CASSFSWGDNQPQHF. The CDR3 nucleotides read TGTGCCAGCAGCTTTAGCTGGGGCGACAATCAGCCCCAGCATTTT. This chain connects TRBV7-2 to TRBJ1-5; weak D call: TRBD1 (5 bases). V shed 3 bases and J shed 3 bases, with 12 bases lying between them. Germline V gene lookup returns CDR1 SGHTA and CDR2 FQGNSA. The length of the CDR3 is 15 residues.

In nucleotides, the CDR3 is TGTGCCAGCTCACCAAATTCCGGGACAGCCTACAATGAGCAGTTCTTC. Residues: CASSPNSGTAYNEQFF. The chain carries TRBV18 and TRBJ2-1; 7 positions agree with TRBD1. With 2 bases clipped from V and 2 bases from J, the junction kept 6 bases outside the gene matches. CDR1 is KGHSH and CDR2 is LQKENI in the germline V gene. There are 16 residues in the CDR3.

This chain joins TRBV3-1 (or the pseudogene TRBV3-2) and TRBJ2-5, with D possibly TRBD2 on 6 matching bases. The CDR3 contains 16 residues. Looked up from germline, CDR1 is LGHDT and CDR2 is YNNKEL (reference sequence). The ends were cut back, 2 bases at V and 4 bases at J, with 17 bases in the middle. The CDR3 region is CASSQNTGGPRETQYF. CDR3 bases: TGTGCCAGCAGCCAAAATACCGGAGGGCCGAGAGAGACCCAGTACTTC.

V is TRBV7-2 and J is TRBJ2-5; tentatively, D is TRBD1 (5 bases). The CDR3 extends over 14 amino acids. In germline, CDR1 is SGHTA, CDR2 FQGNSA. The V end was cut by 4 bases, the J end by 5 bases, with 14 bases between. The CDR3 loop is CASSSDGPGETQYF. DNA of the CDR3: TGTGCCAGCAGCTCAGACGGCCCAGGGGAGACCCAGTACTTC.

The chain is built from TRBV19 and TRBJ1-2; possibly TRBD1 for D (5 bases). The CDR3 consists of 13 residues. CDR1 and CDR2 from the germline V gene are LNHDA and SQIVND (reference sequence). Trimming cost V 7 bases and J 1 base, with 10 bases left between them. The DNA of the CDR3 is TGTGCCAGTACGCGGGGGGATAACTATGGCTACACCTTC. Translating it yields CASTRGDNYGYTF.

This clone showed up just once. This rearrangement joins TRBV6-6 to TRBJ2-1; 10 nucleotides line up with TRBD2. CDR3 length: 15 amino acids. CDR1 MNHNY and CDR2 SVGAGI come from the germline V gene (reference sequence). Germline trimming cut 5 bases from V and 7 bases from J; bases unmatched to any gene: 8. For the CDR3, the DNA is TGTGCCAGCAGTCTCAGCGGGAGGGCCCTAAATGAGCAGTTCTTC. Translating gives CASSLSGRALNEQFF.

The chain couples TRBV11-2 to TRBJ2-5, with D unresolved. CDR1 and CDR2 (germline): SGHAT, FQNNGV. The V and J ends lost 1 base and 1 base respectively, with 10 bases between them. This CDR3 is built from 15 residues. In DNA, the CDR3 is TGTGCCAGCAGCTTAGTGGCTCCCCCCCAAGAGACCCAGTACTTC. Translating it yields CASSLVAPPQETQYF.

The genes are TRBV28 and TRBJ2-6, with D possibly being TRBD1 (5 bases). The CDR3 is 18 residues long. The V end lost 3 bases, the J end lost 2 bases, and 17 bases lay between the germline ends. From germline, CDR1 is MDHEN and CDR2 SYDVKM. The CDR3 sequence is CASSLEVGAGTGANVLTF. CDR3 DNA: TGTGCCAGCAGTTTGGAAGTTGGGGCAGGGACTGGGGCCAACGTCCTGACTTTC.

This chain uses TRBV9 with TRBJ2-3; 9 bases map to TRBD2. The V gene's germline CDR1 is SGDLS and CDR2 YYNGEE. The CDR3 contains 16 residues. V was clipped by 4 bases and J by 4 bases; unmatched bases: 10. This CDR3 is CASSPSSGRNPDTQYF. DNA of the CDR3: TGTGCCAGCAGCCCAAGTAGCGGGAGAAACCCAGATACGCAGTATTTT.

The rearrangement uses TRBV5-1 and TRBJ1-3; D might be TRBD1 (6 bases). Trimming took 0 bases from V and 0 from J, leaving 10 bases between them. CDR1 is SGHRS and CDR2 is YFSETQ in the germline V gene. The CDR3 is 16 amino acids. CDR3 sequence: CASSLEAGASGNTIYF. The CDR3 nucleotides read TGCGCCAGCAGCTTGGAAGCGGGGGCCTCTGGAAACACCATATATTTT.

The chain has TRBV9 and TRBJ2-1; weak D call: TRBD2 (5 bases). Between the trimmed V and J ends, which lost 4 bases and 4 bases, there was a span of 12 bases. Germline V CDR1 and CDR2: SGDLS, YYNGEE. This CDR3 has 14 residues. The CDR3 sequence: CASSPGLDYNEQFF. The CDR3, as DNA: TGTGCCAGCAGCCCCGGACTGGATTACAATGAGCAGTTCTTC.